These 23 T cell receptor beta chains were sequenced from one sample in a study of T cell changes during pregnancy in multiple sclerosis. Sequenced by immunoSEQ multiplex PCR; TCRdb stores in-frame clones only, minus some. The sample lists around 60,000 clones, under 95% seen once, with about 0.49% in the top ten. Material: CD4+ T cells from peripheral blood mononuclear cells, obtained after pregnancy. These receptors all come from a female donor in good health, enrolled as a control in a pregnancy study.

The V gene is TRBV5-4, the J gene TRBJ1-2; tentative D call: TRBD1 (6 bases). CDR1 and CDR2 from the germline V gene are SGHNT and YYREEE (reference sequence). The V and J ends lost 1 base and 3 bases respectively, with 10 bases between them. The CDR3 has 14 residues. CDR3: CASSLTGRDYGYTF. The DNA for the CDR3 is TGTGCCAGCAGCTTGACAGGGAGGGACTATGGCTACACCTTC.

This sequence joins TRBV7-6 and TRBJ1-2; possible D gene TRBD1, 5 bases. Trimming took off 6 bases at V and 5 bases at J, with 22 bases between the two ends. Per germline, CDR1 SGHVS and CDR2 FNYEAQ. CDR3 length: 16 residues. The CDR3 loop reads CASSKGTSTEPYGYTF. The CDR3 coding sequence is TGTGCCAGCAGTAAAGGAACCTCGACAGAGCCGTATGGCTACACCTTC. The full variable domain, rest sourced from reference TRBV7-6 and TRBJ1-2, is GAGVSQSPRYKVTKRGQDVALRCDPISGHVSLYWYRQALGQGPEFLTYFNYEAQQDKSGLPNDRFSAERPEGSISTLTIQRTEQRDSAMYRCASSKGTSTEPYGYTFGSGTRLTVV.

This clone was detected a few times. V usage is TRBV30 and J usage is TRBJ1-6; D gene unclear. V lost 0 bases to trimming and J lost 0 bases, with 12 bases between them. Germline V gives CDR1 GTSNPN, CDR2 SVGIG (reference sequence). The CDR3 length is 17 residues. As DNA, the CDR3 is TGTGCCTGGAGTGTACCTGCGGTCAGCTCCTATAATTCACCCCTCCACTTT. Amino acids: CAWSVPAVSSYNSPLHF.

The CDR3 DNA is TGTGCCAGCAGTTCACCCGGGGTATGGACTGAAGCTTTCTTT. It yields the protein CASSSPGVWTEAFF. The chain employs TRBV5-4 and TRBJ1-1; D uncertain. This CDR3 contains 14 residues. Trimming cost V 5 bases and J 5 bases, with 16 bases left between them. Germline CDR1 SGHNT, CDR2 YYREEE (reference sequence).

This rearrangement joins TRBV2 to TRBJ1-5; TRBD1 matches 8 bases. In germline, CDR1 is SNHLY, CDR2 FYNNEI. The ends lost 7 bases at V and 1 base at J; junction bases unmatched: 6. The CDR3 consists of 15 residues. CDR3 protein: CASKQDRGSNQPQHF. The CDR3 DNA is TGTGCCAGCAAACAAGACAGGGGAAGCAATCAGCCCCAGCATTTT.

This clone was recorded once. The chain recombines TRBV11-3 with TRBJ2-7, with TRBD1 identical over 7 bases. The CDR3 is 13 residues long. Per germline, CDR1 SGHNT and CDR2 YENEEA. The ends lost 5 bases at V and 4 bases at J; junction bases unmatched: 5. The chain's CDR3 is CASSLRQGYEQYF. The CDR3 nucleotides are TGTGCCAGCAGCCTAAGACAGGGTTACGAGCAGTACTTC.

This clone showed up just a few times. The rearrangement uses TRBV7-2 and TRBJ2-3; D not certain. Trimming pared 6 bases from V and 3 bases from J, leaving 4 bases between. Germline V gene sequence: CDR1 SGHTA, CDR2 FQGNSA. The CDR3 totals 11 residues. CDR3 nucleotide sequence: TGTGCCAGCAGGCTAACAGATACGCAGTATTTT. Amino acid sequence: CASRLTDTQYF.

Only one count was recorded for this clone. This chain links TRBV11-3 with TRBJ1-6, with D possibly being TRBD1 (6 bases). Germline values: CDR1 SGHNT, CDR2 YENEEA. CDR3 size: 17 residues. V lost 3 bases, J lost 10 bases, and 22 bases lay in between. This CDR3 is CASSFEAITGSRSPLHF. The CDR3 DNA is TGTGCCAGCAGCTTCGAAGCCATTACAGGGTCACGCTCACCCCTCCACTTT. The full variable domain, completed using reference TRBV11-3 and TRBJ1-6, is EAGVVQSPRYKIIEKKQPVAFWCNPISGHNTLYWYLQNLGQGPELLIRYENEEAVDDSQLPKDRFSAERLKGVDSTLKIQPAELGDSAVYLCASSFEAITGSRSPLHFGNGTRLTVT.

The V gene is TRBV19, the J gene TRBJ1-4, with D unresolved. Germline V lookup: CDR1 LNHDA, CDR2 SQIVND (reference sequence). There are 13 residues in the CDR3. V was shortened by 5 bases and J by 7 bases, with 11 bases between the two germline ends. CDR3 in amino acids: CASSFGRREKLFF. CDR3 coding DNA: TGTGCCAGTAGTTTTGGGAGACGTGAAAAACTGTTTTTT. Full variable domain (remainder filled in from reference TRBV19 and TRBJ1-4): DGGITQSPKYLFRKEGQNVTLSCEQNLNHDAMYWYRQDPGQGLRLIYYSQIVNDFQKGDIAEGYSVSREKKESFPLTVTSAQKNPTAFYLCASSFGRREKLFFGSGTQLSVL.

V gene TRBV5-8 combines with J gene TRBJ1-4, with 9 nucleotides matching TRBD1. V trimming: 0 bases; J trimming: 3 bases; junction bases outside the gene matches: 3. CDR1 is SGHTS, CDR2 YDEGEE, per germline. The CDR3 sequence is 16 residues long. Here the CDR3 DNA reads TGTGCCAGCAGCTTGGGGGACAGGGTCCCTAATGAAAAACTGTTTTTT. Translated: CASSLGDRVPNEKLFF.

This chain connects TRBV7-3 to TRBJ2-5; 9 bases match TRBD2. This CDR3 comprises 15 residues. The V and J ends lost 5 bases and 1 base, in that order; junction bases with no gene match: 5. CDR1 is SGHTA and CDR2 is FQGTGA in the germline V gene. The CDR3 loop is CASSNSGGPQETQYF. CDR3 nucleotide sequence: TGTGCCAGCAGCAATAGCGGGGGACCCCAAGAGACCCAGTACTTC.

In regard to this clone: At one end, the junction sequence differs from germline, possibly due to a read error. The rearrangement uses TRBV7-2 and TRBJ1-5; D unclear. CDR3 length equals 16 residues. Germline V gene lookup returns CDR1 SGHTA and CDR2 FQGNSA. The CDR3 DNA reads TGTGCCAGCGGCTTAGTGGGAGGAGGCAGCAATCAGCCCCAGCATTTT. Its translation is CASGLVGGGSNQPQHF.

This chain connects TRBV5-8 to TRBJ1-5, with unresolved D. The CDR3 extends over 16 amino acids. Germline lookup yields CDR1 SGHTS and CDR2 YDEGEE. V shed 6 bases and J shed 0 bases, with 16 bases lying between them. The CDR3 nucleotides read TGTGCCAGCACGTTGAGAGGGTTTAATAGCAATCAGCCCCAGCATTTT. It yields the protein CASTLRGFNSNQPQHF. Supplemented by reference TRBV5-8 and TRBJ1-5, the full variable domain reads EAGVTQSPTHLIKTRGQQATLRCSPISGHTSVYWYQQALGLGLQFLLWYDEGEERNRGNFPPRFSGRQFPNYSSELNVNALELEDSALYLCASTLRGFNSNQPQHFGDGTRLSIL.

V is TRBV4-1 and J is TRBJ1-1; no reliable D call. The V gene's germline CDR1 is MGHRA and CDR2 YSYEKL. V lost 4 bases to trimming and J lost 1 base, with 7 bases between them. The CDR3 runs 13 residues. The CDR3 sequence is CASSRPGNTEAFF. In DNA, the CDR3 is TGCGCCAGCAGCCGACCGGGGAACACTGAAGCTTTCTTT.

This sequence joins TRBV14 and TRBJ1-4; tentative D call: TRBD1 (5 bases). Germline loops: CDR1 SGHDN, CDR2 FVKESK. V lost 6 bases to trimming and J lost 3 bases, with 17 bases between them. The CDR3 runs 16 residues. The CDR3 here is CASSTRGTAPNEKLFF. CDR3 nucleotide sequence: TGTGCCAGCAGTACGCGGGGGACGGCTCCTAATGAAAAACTGTTTTTT.

The count of this clone is one. The gene calls are TRBV7-9 and TRBJ2-7; the D gene is possibly TRBD2 (5 bases). The length of the CDR3 is 13 residues. V dropped 4 bases and J dropped 4 bases, with 11 bases sitting between them. Germline CDR1 SEHNR, CDR2 FQNEAQ (reference sequence). The CDR3 spells CASSSRTLYEQYF. The CDR3 DNA reads as TGTGCCAGCAGCTCCCGGACTCTTTACGAGCAGTACTTC.

The genes are TRBV15 and TRBJ2-2; TRBD2 aligns across 10 bases. The CDR3 is made up of 14 amino acids. Per germline, CDR1 LNHNV and CDR2 YYDKDF (reference sequence). J gave up 8 bases and V 3 bases, and 3 bases lay outside the gene matches. CDR3 in amino acids: CATSSTTSGGELFF. As DNA, the CDR3 is TGTGCCACCAGCAGCACGACTAGCGGGGGGGAGCTGTTTTTT.

The chain has TRBV7-2 and TRBJ1-1; D unresolved. There are 14 residues in the CDR3. V lost 5 bases to trimming and J lost 1 base, with 11 bases between them. Looked up from germline, CDR1 is SGHTA and CDR2 is FQGNSA. CDR3 in amino acids: CASSAMAQNTEAFF. The CDR3 DNA reads as TGTGCCAGCAGCGCAATGGCCCAGAACACTGAAGCTTTCTTT.

The J gene is TRBJ1-1, the V gene TRBV18; 7 bases match TRBD1. The CDR3 extends over 16 amino acids. Germline CDR1 reads KGHSH; CDR2 reads LQKENI. V was clipped by 3 bases and J by 1 base; unmatched bases: 8. CDR3 bases: TGTGCCAGCTCACCGACAGGGACGAGGGGGAACACTGAAGCTTTCTTT. This translates into CASSPTGTRGNTEAFF. Drawing the rest from reference TRBV18 and TRBJ1-1, the complete variable domain is NAGVMQNPRHLVRRRGQEARLRCSPMKGHSHVYWYRQLPEEGLKFMVYLQKENIIDESGMPKERFSAEFPKEGPSILRIQQVVRGDSAAYFCASSPTGTRGNTEAFFGQGTRLTVV.

This clone was counted a few times. CDR3 region: CASSVESTGYSGNTIYF. The CDR3 DNA is TGTGCCAGCAGCGTAGAATCAACAGGCTACTCTGGAAACACCATATATTTT. The chain is built from TRBV9 and TRBJ1-3, with a tentative D call TRBD1 (5 bases). The CDR3 runs 17 residues. CDR1 is SGDLS and CDR2 is YYNGEE in the germline V gene. Trimming removed 0 bases at V and 0 bases at J, with 13 bases between.

The chain has TRBV10-3 and TRBJ2-2; 9 bases map to TRBD1. The CDR3 is made up of 15 amino acids. With V trimmed by 6 bases and J by 1 base, 3 bases remained unmatched. The germline V gene has CDR1 ENHRY and CDR2 SYGVKD. The DNA of the CDR3 is TGTGCCATCAGGCGGACAGGGGAGAACACCGGGGAGCTGTTTTTT. Translated, it gives CAIRRTGENTGELFF.

This chain links TRBV7-8 with TRBJ1-3; D is undetermined. This CDR3 is 13 amino acids long. The germline V gene has CDR1 SGHVS and CDR2 FQNEAQ. The V and J ends lost 5 bases and 2 bases respectively, with 7 bases between them. CDR3 region: CASSPEPGNTIYF. CDR3 in DNA: TGTGCCAGCAGCCCCGAGCCTGGAAACACCATATATTTT.

This chain links TRBV10-1 with TRBJ2-7; TRBD2 matches at 8 bases. CDR3 length: 16 amino acids. V was clipped by 0 bases and J by 2 bases; unmatched bases: 6. Germline V lookup: CDR1 WNHNN, CDR2 SYGVQD (reference sequence). The CDR3 loop is CASSESGRGVPYEQYF. The CDR3, as DNA: TGCGCCAGCAGTGAGTCGGGGCGGGGGGTCCCCTACGAGCAGTACTTC.